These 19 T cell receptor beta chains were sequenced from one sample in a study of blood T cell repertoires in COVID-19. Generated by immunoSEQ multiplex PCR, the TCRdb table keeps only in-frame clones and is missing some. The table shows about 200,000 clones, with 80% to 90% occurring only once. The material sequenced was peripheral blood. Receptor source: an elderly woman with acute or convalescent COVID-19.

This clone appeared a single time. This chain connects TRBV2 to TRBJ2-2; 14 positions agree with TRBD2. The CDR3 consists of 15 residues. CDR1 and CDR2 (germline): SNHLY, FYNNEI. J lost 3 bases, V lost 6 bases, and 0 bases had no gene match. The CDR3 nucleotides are TGTGCCAGCAGGGGACTAGCGGGGGACACCGGGGAGCTGTTTTTT. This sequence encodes CASRGLAGDTGELFF.

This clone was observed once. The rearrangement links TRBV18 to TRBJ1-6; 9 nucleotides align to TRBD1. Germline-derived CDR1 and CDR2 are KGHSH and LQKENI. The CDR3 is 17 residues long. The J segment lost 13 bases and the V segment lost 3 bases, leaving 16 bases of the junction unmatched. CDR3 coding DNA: TGTGCCAGCTCACCTTCACAGGGGGCATCTTATTTATATCCCCTCCACTTT. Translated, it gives CASSPSQGASYLYPLHF.

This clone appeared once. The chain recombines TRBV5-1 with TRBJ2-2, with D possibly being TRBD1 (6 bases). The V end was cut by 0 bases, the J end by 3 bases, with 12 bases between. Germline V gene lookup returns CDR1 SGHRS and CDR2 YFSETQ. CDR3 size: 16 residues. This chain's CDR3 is CASSLDGGQDTGELFF. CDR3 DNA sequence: TGCGCCAGCAGCTTGGATGGGGGCCAGGACACCGGGGAGCTGTTTTTT.

Here the CDR3 DNA reads TGTGCCAGCAGCCCCTTAGGGACTAGCGGGAGTCGGATGGGGCAGTACTTC. It is translated as CASSPLGTSGSRMGQYF. The chain recombines TRBV6-2 or TRBV6-3 with TRBJ2-7; 14 bases line up with TRBD2. Trimming removed 6 bases from V and 9 bases from J; junction bases left unmatched: 16. The CDR3 has 17 amino acids. Germline assignment: CDR1 MNHEY and CDR2 SVGEGT.

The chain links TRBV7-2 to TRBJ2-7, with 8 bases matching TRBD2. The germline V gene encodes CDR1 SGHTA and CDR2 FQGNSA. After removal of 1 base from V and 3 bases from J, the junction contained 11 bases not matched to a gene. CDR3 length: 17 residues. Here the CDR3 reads CASSLGGPGGTIYEQYF. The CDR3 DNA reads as TGTGCCAGCAGCTTAGGGGGACCGGGAGGGACCATCTACGAGCAGTACTTC.

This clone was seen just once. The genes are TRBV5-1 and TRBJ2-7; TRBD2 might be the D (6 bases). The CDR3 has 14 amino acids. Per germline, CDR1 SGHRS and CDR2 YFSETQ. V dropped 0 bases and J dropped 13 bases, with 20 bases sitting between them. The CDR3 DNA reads TGCGCCAGCAGCTTGGACTTCCGGGACTCCTTTGTTTACTTC. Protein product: CASSLDFRDSFVYF.

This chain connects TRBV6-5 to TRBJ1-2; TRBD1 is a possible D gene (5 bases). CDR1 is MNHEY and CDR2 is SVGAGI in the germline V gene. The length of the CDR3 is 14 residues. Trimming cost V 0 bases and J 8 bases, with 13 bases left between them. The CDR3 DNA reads TGTGCCAGCAGTTACTCTCAGGGCGCTAGAGGCTACACCTTC. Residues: CASSYSQGARGYTF.

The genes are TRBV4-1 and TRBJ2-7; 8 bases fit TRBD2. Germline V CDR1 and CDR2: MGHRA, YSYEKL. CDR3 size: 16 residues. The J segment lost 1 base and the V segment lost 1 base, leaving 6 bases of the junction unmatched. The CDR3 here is CASSQASGRGSYEQYF. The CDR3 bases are TGCGCCAGCAGCCAAGCGAGCGGGAGAGGGTCCTACGAGCAGTACTTC.

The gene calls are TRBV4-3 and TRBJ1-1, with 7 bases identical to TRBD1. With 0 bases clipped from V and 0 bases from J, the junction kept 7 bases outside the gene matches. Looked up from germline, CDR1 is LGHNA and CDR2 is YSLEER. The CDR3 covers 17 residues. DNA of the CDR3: TGCGCCAGCAGCCAAGATTGGAGAGGGGGCATGAACACTGAAGCTTTCTTT. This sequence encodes CASSQDWRGGMNTEAFF.

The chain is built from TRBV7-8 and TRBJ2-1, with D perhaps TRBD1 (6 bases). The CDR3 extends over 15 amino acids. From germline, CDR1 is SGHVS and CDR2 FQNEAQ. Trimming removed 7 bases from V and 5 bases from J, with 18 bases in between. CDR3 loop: CASNSKGSGDNEQFF. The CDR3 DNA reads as TGTGCCAGCAACTCTAAAGGGTCAGGGGACAATGAGCAGTTCTTC.

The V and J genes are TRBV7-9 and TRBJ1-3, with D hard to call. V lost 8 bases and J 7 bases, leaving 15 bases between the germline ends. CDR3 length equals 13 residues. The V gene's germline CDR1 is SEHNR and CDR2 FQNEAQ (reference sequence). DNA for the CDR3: TGTGCCAGCCAATTGGGCCCCGGTAACACCATATATTTT. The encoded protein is CASQLGPGNTIYF.

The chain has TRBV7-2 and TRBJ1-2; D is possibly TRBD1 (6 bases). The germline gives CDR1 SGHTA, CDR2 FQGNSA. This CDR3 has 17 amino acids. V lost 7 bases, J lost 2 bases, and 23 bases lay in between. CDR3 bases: TGTGCCAGCACCACAGTGGCAGGGGCCGTTTCGAACTATGGCTACACCTTC. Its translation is CASTTVAGAVSNYGYTF.

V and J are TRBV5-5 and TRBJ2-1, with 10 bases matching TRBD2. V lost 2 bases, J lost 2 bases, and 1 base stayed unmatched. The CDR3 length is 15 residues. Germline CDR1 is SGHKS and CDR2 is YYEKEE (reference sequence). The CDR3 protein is CASSFGTSAYNEQFF. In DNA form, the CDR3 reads TGTGCCAGCAGCTTTGGGACTAGCGCCTACAATGAGCAGTTCTTC.

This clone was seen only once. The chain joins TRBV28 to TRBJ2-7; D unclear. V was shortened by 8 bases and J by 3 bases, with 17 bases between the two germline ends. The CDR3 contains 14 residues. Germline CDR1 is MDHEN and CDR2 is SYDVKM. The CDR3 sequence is CASESPQLNYEQYF. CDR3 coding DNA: TGTGCCAGCGAATCACCCCAGTTGAACTACGAGCAGTACTTC.

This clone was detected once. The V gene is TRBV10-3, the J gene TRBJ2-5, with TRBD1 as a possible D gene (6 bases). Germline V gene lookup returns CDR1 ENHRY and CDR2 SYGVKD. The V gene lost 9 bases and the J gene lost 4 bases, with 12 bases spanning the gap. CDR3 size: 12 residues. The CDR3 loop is CAMGAAAETQYF. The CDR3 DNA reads TGTGCCATGGGGGCGGCTGCAGAGACCCAGTACTTC.

Here the CDR3 reads CASTGTLTELNTEAFF. The CDR3 nucleotides read TGTGCCAGCACCGGGACATTAACCGAACTGAACACTGAAGCTTTCTTT. The rearrangement links TRBV18 to TRBJ1-1, with a weak D call TRBD1 (6 bases). This CDR3 spans 16 amino acids. Trimming removed 8 bases at V and 0 bases at J, with 19 bases between. Per the germline V gene, CDR1 is KGHSH and CDR2 is LQKENI.

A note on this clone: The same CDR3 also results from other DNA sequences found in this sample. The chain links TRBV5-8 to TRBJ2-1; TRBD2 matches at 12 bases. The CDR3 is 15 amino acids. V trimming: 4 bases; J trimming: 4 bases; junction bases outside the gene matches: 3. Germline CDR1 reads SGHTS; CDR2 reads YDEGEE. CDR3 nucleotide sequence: TGTGCCAGCAGCCTAGGACTAGCGGGATACAATGAGCAGTTCTTC. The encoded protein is CASSLGLAGYNEQFF.

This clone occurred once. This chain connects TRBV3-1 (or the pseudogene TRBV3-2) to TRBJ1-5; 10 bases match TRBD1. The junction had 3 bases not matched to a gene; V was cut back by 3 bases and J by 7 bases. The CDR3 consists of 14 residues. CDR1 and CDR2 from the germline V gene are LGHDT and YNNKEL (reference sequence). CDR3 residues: CASSHGTGEQPQHF. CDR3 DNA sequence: TGTGCCAGCAGCCACGGGACAGGGGAACAGCCCCAGCATTTT.

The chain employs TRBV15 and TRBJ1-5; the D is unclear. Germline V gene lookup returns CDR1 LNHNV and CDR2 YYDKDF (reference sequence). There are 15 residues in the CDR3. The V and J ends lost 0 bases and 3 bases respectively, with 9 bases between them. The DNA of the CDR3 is TGTGCCACCAGCAGAGATCGCGGGTCCAATCAGCCCCAGCATTTT. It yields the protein CATSRDRGSNQPQHF.